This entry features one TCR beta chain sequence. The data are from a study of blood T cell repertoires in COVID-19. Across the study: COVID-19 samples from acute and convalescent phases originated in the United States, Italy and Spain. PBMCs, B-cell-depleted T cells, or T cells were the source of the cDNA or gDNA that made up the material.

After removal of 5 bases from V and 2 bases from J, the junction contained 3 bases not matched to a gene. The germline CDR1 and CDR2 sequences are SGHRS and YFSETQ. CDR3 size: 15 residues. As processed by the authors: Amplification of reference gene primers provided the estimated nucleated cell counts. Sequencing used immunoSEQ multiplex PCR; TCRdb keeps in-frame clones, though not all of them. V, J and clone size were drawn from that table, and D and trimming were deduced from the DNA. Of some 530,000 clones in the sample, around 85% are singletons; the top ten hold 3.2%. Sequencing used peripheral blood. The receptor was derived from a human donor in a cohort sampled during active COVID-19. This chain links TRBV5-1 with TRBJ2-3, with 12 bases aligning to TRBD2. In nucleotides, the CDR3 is TGCGCCAGCAGAACTAGCGGGGGGTACACAGATACGCAGTATTTT. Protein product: CASRTSGGYTDTQYF.